The present TCR beta chain was sequenced within a study of early T cells in non-severe SARS-CoV-2 infection. Broader study findings: Private and CD4 specificities were missed by VDJdb matching, skewed to anti-spike CD8.

The germline gives CDR1 MNHEY, CDR2 SMNVEV (reference sequence). J gave up 9 bases and V 5 bases, and 6 bases lay outside the gene matches. CDR3 length equals 15 residues. There are a few counts of this clonotype. The antigen is unknown. Unique molecular identifier tags were affixed to discrete cDNA molecules. TCRdb itself ran the 5' RACE reads through MiXCR, one entry per CDR3 protein. The sample lists tens of thousands of distinct CDR3 sequences; 20% to 25% were seen once. Material: whole blood, obtained at baseline. This receptor was identified in an adult who was a healthcare worker with PCR-confirmed SARS-CoV-2 infection or an uninfected control (not recorded which). This chain uses TRBV27 with TRBJ1-6; 11 nucleotides align to TRBD1. CDR3 loop: CASSPSGTGGSPLHF. The CDR3, as DNA: TGTGCCAGCAGTCCATCCGGGACAGGGGGTTCACCCCTCCACTTT.